This TCR beta chain comes out of a study of cytomegalovirus exposure and HLA in healthy donors (dated by TCRdb to between 2016 and 2019). Describing the broader study: An earlier analysis of some 620 of the donors reported around 280 Gb of sequence data and 117 million unique TCR beta sequences obtained from some 200 million T cells. An early release that covered fewer than 800 HLA-typed donors contained about 300 gigabases of sequencing data and around 85 million unique TCR sequences. Among the roughly 400 genotyped donors, 81% belonged to the genetic ancestry cluster associated with self-reported Caucasian donors. The study aimed to test whether signatures of past pathogen exposure could be identified by cataloging public T cell receptors. The study profiled the T cell repertoires of under 850 subjects by immunosequencing and related them to cytomegalovirus serostatus. Besides the first cohort of roughly 660 subjects, a separate validation cohort made up of over 95 different subjects was used. To predict cytomegalovirus infection status, the study combined high-throughput TCR immunosequencing, statistical association of individual TCRs with disease status, and machine learning. In a later analysis, previously published TCR beta repertoires from fewer than 750 donors were re-analyzed and high-resolution HLA genotyping was added so that TCR occurrence patterns could be studied. In the later analysis, no new phenotypic data were used to find candidate immune exposures; instead, reliance was placed on TCR beta sequences and their occurrence across donors. An earlier analysis of several hundred of the donors applied high-throughput TCR beta sequencing to assess whether each TCR beta V gene segment acted as functional or pseudogenic. Alongside the repertoire data, information on donor age, sex, ethnicity and CMV serostatus was compiled. In a later genetic analysis, genome-wide SNP genotypes for about 65% of the 666 donors were used, and that subset was treated as a discovery cohort. All discovery cohort repertoires had been generated using a single sequencing platform. Class I and class II HLA loci were covered by the typing at four-digit resolution. The number of typed donors differed by locus: about 620-640 for A, B, C, DRB1 and DQB1; roughly 510 for DQA1; about 600 for DPA1; and some 430 for DPB1. Because of strong linkage in the cohort, five DR-DQ haplotypes were treated as single units for association and clustering. On average, 235,054 unique TCR beta nucleotide sequences were sequenced per donor among a few hundred genotyped donors of the cohort, with 15% to 20% of those sequences being non-productive. The full study reports these points: A later analysis found that TCR association rates varied across HLA loci, with DRB1 alleles showing the most associated TCRs and HLA-C alleles the fewest. A cluster of highly shared sequence variants was judged likely to be a technical artifact of the sequencing pipeline. Compared with equally common non-associated chains, HLA-associated TCR beta chains in a later analysis were more clonally expanded and had lower generation probabilities. In vitro tests confirmed that a few of the cytomegalovirus-associated TCR beta chains recognize cytomegalovirus antigens. The cohort was sequenced for TCR beta chains only, and without alpha or paired-chain data the features that could be detected were limited. In a later analysis, about 16,000 TCR beta sequences were associated with specific HLA alleles at a false discovery rate of 0.05. A further reported finding was that TCR beta sequences accurately predicted the HLA-A and HLA-B alleles for most subjects in the first cohort. According to a later genetic analysis, donors in an Asian-associated ancestry cluster had fewer N-insertions in productive TCRs than the approximately 700-donor mean. The only immune exposure information available for the cohort was CMV serostatus. Because some donors lacked HLA typing at each locus, the association tests relied only on the typed subset. In the study, 150 to 200 TCR beta chains were listed as associated with cytomegalovirus. Across donors, most TCR sequences were observed very rarely, whereas some public TCRs were present in many individuals. Because counts were too low, about 18 rarely observed V segments, including chromosome 9 orphons, were excluded from the earlier analysis of around 640 of the donors. Roughly uniform sequencing depth across donors was assumed in presence/absence analyses, although this assumption may not hold. According to a later analysis, most CMV-associated TCR beta chains appeared to be HLA-restricted, and the HLA associations seemed to be driven largely by CMV exposure. A later genetic analysis associated a missense DCLRE1C variant with V-gene and J-gene trimming of TCR beta chains, and an independent cohort replicated the association. Correlated functional status among segregating V segments might reflect linkage disequilibrium, but an unknown experimental factor could not be ruled out. Some IMGT-functional V segments, including TRBV6-2 and TRBV6-3, could not be told apart with the 87-base-pair reads, so those segments were excluded. In an earlier analysis of approximately 590 of the donors, most TCR beta V segments appeared in productive rearrangements about 90% or about 30% of the time, broadly matching IMGT annotations. When HLA alleles, especially DR and DQ, strongly co-occurred, attributing TCR associations to individual alleles was difficult. Several of the top co-occurrence clusters appeared to be linked to parvovirus B19, influenza, CMV and Epstein-Barr virus, according to a later analysis. The classifier was reported to diagnose cytomegalovirus status with high specificity and sensitivity in both the original and validation cohorts. The authors suggested that the approach could potentially be extended to other disease states and immunological phenotypes.

Library preparation was by the immunoSEQ multiplex PCR assay. For the multiplex PCR, a mixture combining 60 forward primers for TCR Vbeta segments and 13 reverse primers for TCR Jbeta segments was used. Amplification of the CDR3 region of rearranged TCR beta genes was performed with a multiplex PCR assay on genomic DNA. The Illumina HiSeq System was used to sequence the amplified TCR beta libraries as 87-base-pair reads. In the original analysis: Across the 700 or so repertoires, a later analysis counted 80 million or so unique TCR beta chains, some 11 million of which were shared by at least two donors. A nearest-neighbor algorithm error-corrected the raw reads and collapsed the reads into unique sequences, merging closely related sequences to remove PCR and sequencing errors. Alignment of CDR3 sequences to IMGT reference sequences was used to assign V, D and J gene segments. For a sequence to be retained, a match of at least six nucleotides was required to both a V gene segment and a J gene segment. A rearrangement was called productive if the CDR3 had no stop codons and remained in frame with V and J, and every other rearrangement was called non-productive. CDR3 was defined by IMGT convention, running from the second conserved V-encoded cysteine to the conserved J-encoded phenylalanine. Sequences without an unambiguous match to a single V gene segment were excluded from the earlier analysis of approximately 560 of the donors. In an earlier analysis of approximately 560 of the donors, a V segment was called functional when productive rearrangements were above 56.7%, and segregating when the standard deviation between donors exceeded 5%. A statistical classification framework was built to diagnose cytomegalovirus status from the catalog of TCR beta chain sequences. V and J gene assignment, in a later analysis, came from comparing TCR nucleotide sequences with IMGT/GENE-DB human TR gene sequences. In a later analysis, CDR3 sequences and most-parsimonious VDJ recombination scenarios were assigned using the TCRdist pipeline. A later analysis defined each TCR beta chain by its CDR3 amino acid sequence plus V-gene family, and excluded reads lacking a unique V-gene family. A later analysis removed nearly 600 highly shared, low-generation-probability nucleotide sequences to deal with suspected cross-contamination and a sequencing artifact. In a later analysis, a clonal expansion index for each public chain was calculated from normalized within-repertoire ranks of inferred template counts. Generation probabilities in a later analysis came from a VDJ recombination model fitted to out-of-frame rearrangements, and those results were checked against IGoR. In a later analysis, hypergeometric tests were used to score TCR-TCR, TCR-HLA and TCR-CMV co-occurrence, with a repertoire-size bias correction applied to TCR pairs. To estimate false discovery rates, a later analysis permuted the HLA or CMV assignments 20 times. In a later analysis, co-occurring TCRs were grouped using DBSCAN, and TCRdist sequence similarity was added for clustering within HLA-allele-positive subsets. Co-occurrence clustering excluded repertoires with fewer than 30,000 or more than 120,000 public chains, plus five with anomalous nucleotide sharing. The table was pulled from immuneACCESS by TCRdb, which kept in-frame rearrangements only. Such tables lose some clones; where checked, under half of the loss comes from unresolved V genes, and the rest has no known cause. V and J calls and clone size come straight from that table; D and trimming were deduced from the DNA. This sample holds 150,000 to 200,000 clones; 75% to 90% were observed only once. The top ten clones comprise over 2.5% of the sample.

This clone has only one observation. The antigen this receptor binds is unknown. Base quality data are lacking; no much larger clone is found one base away. In total, over 600 healthy bone marrow donors made up the cohort. At the time of sampling, all cohort members were nominally healthy, though unrecorded immune exposures were likely present. The donor tested CMV seropositive and was one of the 289 seropositive cohort members. A peripheral blood sample was provided by each donor, and peripheral blood mononuclear cells were used for TCR beta sequencing. Genomic DNA extraction from the blood cell samples was performed with the Qiagen DNeasy Blood Extraction Kit. V gives up 6 bases and J gives up 7 bases, and the segment between their germline ends measures 16 bases. The CDR3 numbers 12 residues from cysteine through phenylalanine. Kept here is only the CDR3 DNA, which spans 36 bases and is read in frame from base 1. Taken from the germline V gene, the CDR1 and CDR2 loops are SQVTM and ANQGSEA.

The TCR was taken from a woman in her forties or fifties in good health and CMV-seropositive. Here the chain combines TRBV29-1 and TRBJ2-7; tentative D gene TRBD1, with 6 bases matching. The sample consisted of PBMCs. The DNA sequence is given as TGCAGCGTATGGGACCTAACAGGGGAGCAGTACTTC. Its translation is CSVWDLTGEQYF.